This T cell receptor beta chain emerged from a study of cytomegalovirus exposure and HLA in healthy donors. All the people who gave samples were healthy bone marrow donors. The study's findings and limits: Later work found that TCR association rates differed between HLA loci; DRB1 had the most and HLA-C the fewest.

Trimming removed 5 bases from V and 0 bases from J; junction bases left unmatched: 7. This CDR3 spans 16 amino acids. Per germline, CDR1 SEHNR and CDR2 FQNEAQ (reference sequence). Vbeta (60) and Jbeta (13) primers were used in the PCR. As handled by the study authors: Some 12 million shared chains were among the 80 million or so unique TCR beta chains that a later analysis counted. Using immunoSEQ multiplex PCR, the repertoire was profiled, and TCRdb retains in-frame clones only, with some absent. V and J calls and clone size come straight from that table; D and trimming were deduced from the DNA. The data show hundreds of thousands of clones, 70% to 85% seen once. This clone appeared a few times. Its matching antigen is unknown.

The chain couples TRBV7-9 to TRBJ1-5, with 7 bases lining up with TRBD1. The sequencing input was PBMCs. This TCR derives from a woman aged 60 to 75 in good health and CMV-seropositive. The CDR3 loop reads CASSPLSGGSNQPQHF. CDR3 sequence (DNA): TGTGCCAGCAGCCCCCTCTCAGGGGGTAGCAATCAGCCCCAGCATTTT.